This T cell receptor (beta chain) was observed in a study of T cell changes during pregnancy in multiple sclerosis. Measured with immunoSEQ multiplex PCR; TCRdb has only the in-frame clones, and not every one. The table includes tens of thousands of clones, just under 85% detected once. By share, this clone ranks as medium-sized. This clonotype originated in a female donor in good health, enrolled as a control in a pregnancy study. The sequenced sample was CD8+ T cells from peripheral blood mononuclear cells, obtained in the first trimester of pregnancy.

In DNA form, the CDR3 reads TGTGCCAGCAGTGAACAGGGGCACGACGAGCAGTACTTC. Translated, it gives CASSEQGHDEQYF. The chain joins TRBV6-1 to TRBJ2-7; possible D gene TRBD1, 6 bases. The length of the CDR3 is 13 residues. The V gene lost 2 bases and the J gene lost 5 bases, with 10 bases spanning the gap. The germline gives CDR1 MNHNS, CDR2 SASEGT.